The 3 T cell receptor beta chains below all came from one sample that was sequenced in a study of blood T cell repertoires in COVID-19. Repertoires were generated with immunoSEQ multiplex PCR, while TCRdb's copy carries only in-frame clones and drops some. The sample carries some 67,000 clones, roughly 85% recorded once. Sample: peripheral blood. Every receptor here comes from a woman aged 80 or older with acute or convalescent COVID-19.

The chain has TRBV7-2 and TRBJ2-5, with D possibly TRBD2 on 5 matching bases. The CDR3 extends over 14 amino acids. The ends were cut back, 2 bases at V and 2 bases at J, with 9 bases in the middle. Germline-derived CDR1 and CDR2 are SGHTA and FQGNSA. The CDR3 region is CASSLSGIQETQYF. The CDR3 DNA is TGTGCCAGCAGCTTATCCGGGATTCAAGAGACCCAGTACTTC.

The chain uses TRBV24-1 and TRBJ2-5; 10 bases align to TRBD2. Trimming at V came to 4 bases and at J to 4 bases, leaving 5 bases not matched to a gene. Germline V gene lookup returns CDR1 KGHDR and CDR2 SFDVKD. There are 15 residues in the CDR3. The CDR3 nucleotides read TGTGCCACCAGTGACCCTAGCGGGAGCGGAGAGACCCAGTACTTC. Its translation: CATSDPSGSGETQYF.

This CDR3 reads CASRTRQGDYGYTF. In DNA, the CDR3 is TGTGCCAGCAGGACTCGACAGGGGGACTATGGCTACACCTTC. The rearrangement links TRBV5-4 to TRBJ1-2, with 9 bases aligning to TRBD1. The ends lost 5 bases at V and 3 bases at J; junction bases unmatched: 5. The length of the CDR3 is 14 residues. CDR1 and CDR2 from the germline V gene are SGHNT and YYREEE (reference sequence).